This TCR beta chain is drawn from a study of CD8 T cells in Susac syndrome. The CDR3 sequence is 13 residues long. CDR1 and CDR2 from the germline V gene are MNHNY and SVGAGI (reference sequence). Trimming stripped 5 bases from V and 8 bases from J, with 15 bases between. RNA totalling roughly 0.45 to 1 ug underwent reverse transcription with random hexamers. One entry per CDR3 protein, called by TCRdb with MiXCR from the immunoSEQ multiplex PCR reads. Among some 200,000 distinct CDR3 sequences listed, 95% were seen once. CD8+ and CD4+ T cells from blood underwent TCR beta sequencing, which was carried out in a high-throughput format.

This clonotype was obtained from a human donor with multiple sclerosis. Sequenced input: CD4+ T cells from PBMCs. This chain connects TRBV6-6 to TRBJ1-2, with TRBD1 as a possible D gene (5 bases). CDR3 region: CASSRPEGLGYTF. CDR3 DNA: TGTGCCAGCAGTAGACCAGAGGGACTAGGCTACACCTTC.